This T cell receptor beta chain appears in the sequencing data of a study of blood T cell repertoires in COVID-19. As for the study in general: Samples taken during acute and convalescent COVID-19 were collected in the United States, Italy and Spain. Sample material is recorded as cDNA or gDNA derived from T cells, B-cell-depleted T cells, or PBMCs.

In the authors' workflow: Estimation of nucleated cell counts relied on the amplification of reference gene primers. Some clones are missing from TCRdb's copy, which holds only in-frame ones; the method was immunoSEQ multiplex PCR. Clone size and V and J calls were adopted from that table, with D and trimming inferred from the DNA. The table has roughly 100,000 clones, around 87% seen once. Germline V CDR1 and CDR2: MGHRA, YSYEKL. V was pared by 2 bases and J by 3 bases, with 5 bases of the junction left unmatched. The CDR3 extends over 15 amino acids. The sample consisted of peripheral blood. V and J are TRBV4-1 and TRBJ2-7; 9 bases align to TRBD2. This TCR was sampled from a human donor in a cohort sampled during active COVID-19. CDR3 bases: TGCGCCAGCAGCCAAAATAGCGGGAGTGTCTACGAGCAGTACTTC. It encodes CASSQNSGSVYEQYF.